The 7 T cell receptor beta chains below were found in one sample sequenced in a study of vaccination and CD4 T cells after COVID-19. Treatment given: roughly ten-day PBMC culture with coronavirus spike peptide pools or control peptides (ViraFEST assay). With the Oncomine TCR Beta short-read assay, DNA from cultured CD4+ T cells was sequenced. TCRdb redid the calling of the PCR reads with MiXCR, one entry per CDR3 protein. The sample yields roughly 13,000 distinct CDR3 sequences, around half seen once. The antigens of these receptors remain unknown. The sequencing input was CD4+ T cells from blood, cultured in vitro. Every receptor here comes from a human donor who had recovered from COVID-19.

This chain connects TRBV3-1 to TRBJ1-1, with D possibly matching TRBD1 (6 bases). Germline-derived CDR1 and CDR2 are LGHDT and YNNKEL (reference sequence). The germline V and J ends were trimmed by 4 bases and 1 base, with 13 bases remaining between them. This CDR3 region has 15 residues. In nucleotides, the CDR3 is TGTGCCAGCAGCCCCACCTCAGGGGCGAACACTGAAGCTTTCTTT. Residues: CASSPTSGANTEAFF.

This clonotype was observed a handful of times. The chain uses TRBV20-1 and TRBJ1-5; no clear D gene. The V and J ends lost 2 bases and 2 bases respectively, with 31 bases between them. Germline loops: CDR1 DFQATT, CDR2 SNEGSKA (reference sequence). The CDR3 length is 21 residues. CDR3: CSARSEGGYYRAGIRNQPQHF. In DNA, the CDR3 is TGCAGTGCTAGAAGCGAGGGCGGATATTACCGCGCGGGGATACGCAATCAGCCCCAGCATTTT.

This clonotype was recorded a few times. V and J are TRBV27 and TRBJ2-2; unclear D gene. Germline loops: CDR1 MNHEY, CDR2 SMNVEV (reference sequence). The CDR3 has 17 residues. The ends were cut back, 3 bases at V and 0 bases at J, with 14 bases in the middle. CDR3 nucleotide sequence: TGTGCCAGCAGTTTTGTAGCACGTTCAGCGAACACCGGGGAGCTGTTTTTT. It specifies CASSFVARSANTGELFF.

J is TRBJ1-2 and V is TRBV5-1; 11 bases match TRBD1. The germline V gene encodes CDR1 SGHRS and CDR2 YFSETQ. The CDR3 length is 14 residues. Trimming at V came to 4 bases and at J to 8 bases, leaving 7 bases not matched to a gene. For the CDR3, the DNA is TGCGCCAGCAGCCGGGGACAGGGGGACAGAGGCTACACCTTC. Its translation is CASSRGQGDRGYTF.

A single count supports this clonotype. A much larger clone lies a single base off, so this may be a read error. This rearrangement joins TRBV10-3 to TRBJ1-5; the match to TRBD1 covers 7 bases. The CDR3 spans 15 residues. In germline, CDR1 is ENHRY, CDR2 SYGVKD. In DNA, the CDR3 is TGTGCCATCAGTGGAGGAACAGGGGAAAATCAGTCCCAGCATTTT. Translating it yields CAISGGTGENQSQHF.

With regard to this clonotype: The junction and the germline gene differ at one end; a read error may be behind it. The chain joins TRBV7-9 to TRBJ1-1; D possibly corresponds to TRBD1 (6 bases). Germline CDR1 SEHNR, CDR2 FQNEAQ (reference sequence). This CDR3 contains 14 residues. As DNA, the CDR3 is TGTGCTAGCAGCCCTAGGGGGGGGGTAGGGGACGCTTTCTTT. Its protein is CASSPRGGVGDAFF.

This chain links TRBV27 with TRBJ1-1; 9 bases map to TRBD1. The CDR3 has 15 amino acids. The V and J ends lost 8 bases and 3 bases, in that order; junction bases with no gene match: 10. Germline V gene lookup returns CDR1 MNHEY and CDR2 SMNVEV (reference sequence). CDR3 residues: CASATGGAGYTEAFF. DNA for the CDR3: TGTGCCAGCGCCACAGGGGGCGCCGGGTACACTGAAGCTTTCTTT.